These T cell receptor beta chains were read from a single sample in a study of T cell responses to AZD1222 COVID-19 vaccine. TCRdb's table, derived via immunoSEQ multiplex PCR, lists solely in-frame clones and lacks some. The sample consists of around 97,000 clones, about nine tenths of them appearing once. Specimen: peripheral blood, collected on day 0 of AZD1222 vaccination. These receptors were collected from an adult in good health. Both conserved end residues are part of each CDR3. Fields, in order: V gene, J gene, clone size, D gene, CDR3 protein, CDR3 DNA. The D gene is left open where the match is weak. Part of the rows lack a size; the others show once, few, many or a class for expanded clones.

v_call: TRBV29-1; j_call: TRBJ1-2; clone_size: NA; d_call: NA; cdr3_aa: CSVAGQGYTF; cdr3_nt: TGCAGCGTTGCTGGACAGGGCTACACCTTC
v_call: TRBV6-5; j_call: TRBJ2-7; clone_size: NA; d_call: NA; cdr3_aa: CASSYANEQYF; cdr3_nt: TGTGCCAGCAGTTATGCCAACGAGCAGTACTTC
v_call: TRBV19; j_call: TRBJ1-4; clone_size: NA; d_call: NA; cdr3_aa: CASSLSVTSNEKLFF; cdr3_nt: TGTGCCAGTAGTCTCTCGGTAACCTCAAATGAAAAACTGTTTTTT
v_call: TRBV3-1/TRBV3-2; j_call: TRBJ2-5; clone_size: NA; d_call: NA; cdr3_aa: CASSQDRGTRGQETQYF; cdr3_nt: TGTGCCAGCAGCCAGGACCGCGGGACCCGAGGCCAAGAGACCCAGTACTTC
v_call: TRBV6-5; j_call: TRBJ2-3; clone_size: NA; d_call: NA; cdr3_aa: CASSPDSSTDTQYF; cdr3_nt: TGTGCCAGCAGCCCGGACAGTAGCACAGATACGCAGTATTTT
v_call: TRBV18; j_call: TRBJ2-7; clone_size: NA; d_call: TRBD1; cdr3_aa: CASSPRDSLSSYEQYF; cdr3_nt: TGTGCCAGCTCACCACGGGACAGCTTAAGCTCCTACGAGCAGTACTTC
v_call: TRBV18; j_call: TRBJ1-4; clone_size: NA; d_call: TRBD1; cdr3_aa: CASSPGQGAREKLFF; cdr3_nt: TGTGCCAGCTCACCGGGACAGGGGGCGAGAGAAAAACTGTTTTTT
v_call: TRBV2; j_call: TRBJ1-4; clone_size: once; d_call: NA; cdr3_aa: CASSEASRSNEKLFF; cdr3_nt: TGTGCCAGCAGTGAAGCTTCCAGATCTAATGAAAAACTGTTTTTT
v_call: TRBV7-2; j_call: TRBJ2-3; clone_size: NA; d_call: TRBD2; cdr3_aa: CASSLQRSGGAGDTQYF; cdr3_nt: TGTGCCAGCAGCTTACAGAGAAGCGGGGGGGCGGGAGATACGCAGTATTTT
v_call: TRBV7-2; j_call: TRBJ2-1; clone_size: once; d_call: NA; cdr3_aa: CASSLKGGTYNEQFF; cdr3_nt: TGTGCCAGCAGCTTAAAGGGGGGGACCTACAATGAGCAGTTCTTC
v_call: TRBV3-1/TRBV3-2; j_call: TRBJ1-3; clone_size: NA; d_call: NA; cdr3_aa: CASSPGAEGKNTIYF; cdr3_nt: TGTGCCAGCAGCCCGGGCGCGGAGGGAAAAAACACCATATATTTT
v_call: TRBV5-1; j_call: TRBJ1-4; clone_size: NA; d_call: NA; cdr3_aa: CASSHRGENEKLFF; cdr3_nt: TGCGCCAGCAGCCATCGGGGAGAAAATGAAAAACTGTTTTTT